Below, 5 T cell receptor beta chains from the same sample are listed, as sequenced in a study of tumor and adjacent non-tumor tissue in lung cancer. A modified ARM-PCR protocol with three rounds of nested PCR amplified TCRbeta. TCRdb ran MiXCR on the multiplex PCR reads and lists one entry per CDR3 protein. The data show over 60,000 distinct CDR3 sequences, roughly 80% seen once. No cell sorting was done before RNA was extracted from the tissue. Sequencing used lung tumor tissue. The receptors were gathered from a woman in her forties or fifties with non-small cell lung cancer.

The CDR3 loop reads CASRELANHEQYF. CDR3 DNA sequence: TGTGCCAGCAGAGAATTAGCGAACCACGAGCAGTACTTC. V gene TRBV6-1 combines with J gene TRBJ2-7; the D gene is possibly TRBD2 (5 bases). V lost 6 bases, J lost 5 bases, and 14 bases lay in between. The CDR3 is made up of 13 amino acids. Germline CDR1 is MNHNS and CDR2 is SASEGT.

Points on this clonotype: In this CDR3 the conserved last residue, phenylalanine or tryptophan, is missing, so a read error is likely. The chain combines TRBV20-1 with TRBJ2-1; TRBD2 agrees at 15 bases. From germline, CDR1 is DFQATT and CDR2 SNEGSKA (reference sequence). The CDR3 consists of 17 residues. Written as DNA, the CDR3 is TGCAGTGCTACTCGCGGACTAGCGGGAGGGCCCTACAATGGGCAGTTCGTC. The encoded protein is CSATRGLAGGPYNGQFV.

In regard to this clonotype: It may be a read error: a sequence one base away is much more abundant. The chain uses TRBV18 and TRBJ2-3, with D unclear. Germline lookup yields CDR1 KGHSH and CDR2 LQKENI. The CDR3 covers 11 residues. The CDR3 is CACSPTDTQYF. The CDR3 nucleotides are TGTGCCTGCTCACCAACAGATACGCAGTATTTT.

For this clonotype: As the CDR3 is not closed by the conserved phenylalanine or tryptophan, this likely results from a read error. V usage is TRBV20-1 and J usage is TRBJ2-5; TRBD2 is a possible D gene (5 bases). CDR1 DFQATT and CDR2 SNEGSKA come from the germline V gene (reference sequence). The CDR3 is 13 amino acids. The CDR3 loop is CSAIRDQQETQYL. As DNA, the CDR3 is TGCAGTGCCATCCGGGATCAACAAGAGACACAGTACCTC.

This clonotype appeared once. This likely comes from a read error, as the CDR3 has no conserved phenylalanine or tryptophan at its end. The DNA is omitted, as the CDR3 cannot be located on it reliably, and the CDR3 follows TCRdb's listing. V usage is TRBV6-5 and J usage is TRBJ2-1; the table's TRBD2 call for D was not verified on the DNA. The CDR3 is 15 amino acids in total, end residues counted. Germline loops: CDR1 MNHEY, CDR2 SVGAGI. The CDR3 loop reads CASRFRTSGSGEHFL.